Below, 24 T cell receptor beta chains from the same sample are listed, as sequenced in a study of beta chain features in type 1 diabetes. Reverse transcribing all isolated RNA meant expressed TCRB transcripts were sequenced. Sequencing was performed with immunoSEQ multiplex PCR; in TCRdb, only in-frame clones are kept and a portion is missing. The sample holds 400,000 to 600,000 clones, about 30% seen once. The sequencing sample was made of naive CD4+ T cells from blood. The origin of the receptors is a man younger than 30 in good health.

This clone was counted a single time. This chain uses TRBV10-3 with TRBJ1-2, with a weak D call TRBD1 (6 bases). The germline V gene has CDR1 ENHRY and CDR2 SYGVKD. Trimming pared 3 bases from V and 10 bases from J, leaving 18 bases between. This CDR3 is built from 14 residues. The CDR3 sequence: CAISEPSYRAVYTF. The CDR3 DNA is TGTGCCATCAGTGAACCCTCTTACAGGGCAGTCTACACCTTC.

The V gene is TRBV9, the J gene TRBJ2-7; D is undetermined. The CDR3 totals 14 residues. Trimming pared 0 bases from V and 0 bases from J, leaving 7 bases between. Per the germline V gene, CDR1 is SGDLS and CDR2 is YYNGEE. The CDR3 DNA reads TGTGCCAGCAGCGTAGACGGGTTCTCCTACGAGCAGTACTTC. Translating it yields CASSVDGFSYEQYF.

The chain is built from TRBV7-2 and TRBJ2-7; D is ambiguous. Trimming pared 5 bases from V and 1 base from J, leaving 9 bases between. The CDR3 length is 13 residues. Germline lookup yields CDR1 SGHTA and CDR2 FQGNSA. The DNA for the CDR3 is TGTGCCAGCAGCGACGGCCGTTCCTACGAGCAGTACTTC. As protein: CASSDGRSYEQYF. Drawing the rest from reference TRBV7-2 and TRBJ2-7, the complete variable domain is GAGVSQSPSNKVTEKGKDVELRCDPISGHTALYWYRQSLGQGLEFLIYFQGNSAPDKSGLPSDRFSAERTGGSVSTLTIQRTQQEDSAVYLCASSDGRSYEQYFGPGTRLTVT.

The V gene is TRBV30, the J gene TRBJ2-5; D is undetermined. This CDR3 region has 11 residues. V was clipped by 7 bases and J by 4 bases, with 10 bases between them. CDR1 and CDR2 from the germline V gene are GTSNPN and SVGIG (reference sequence). Here the CDR3 DNA reads TGTGCCTTCACGACGGGAGAGACCCAGTACTTC. This translates into CAFTTGETQYF.

A note on this clone: Additional DNA sequences in this sample encode the identical CDR3. The chain employs TRBV30 and TRBJ2-1; D uncertain. Germline CDR1 is GTSNPN and CDR2 is SVGIG (reference sequence). V was cut by 2 bases and J by 4 bases, with 6 bases left in between. The CDR3 sequence is 12 residues long. This CDR3 is CAWSLSYNEQFF. CDR3 in DNA: TGTGCCTGGAGTCTTTCGTACAATGAGCAGTTCTTC.

The sample holds a few counts of this clone. The chain couples TRBV30 to TRBJ2-7, with 7 nucleotides matching TRBD1. Germline values: CDR1 GTSNPN, CDR2 SVGIG (reference sequence). This CDR3 contains 13 residues. The V segment lost 5 bases and the J segment 4 bases; nucleotides outside the gene matches: 8. The CDR3 DNA follows: TGTGCCTGGGCCGGGACAGAGCCTTACGAGCAGTACTTC. This codes for CAWAGTEPYEQYF.

CDR3 nucleotide sequence: TGTGCCATCAGTGACCCCGGGACGGACTCCTACGAGCAGTACTTC. This codes for CAISDPGTDSYEQYF. The chain combines TRBV10-3 with TRBJ2-7, with D perhaps TRBD1 or TRBD2 (5 bases each). CDR1 and CDR2 from the germline V gene are ENHRY and SYGVKD. Trimming removed 3 bases from V and 0 bases from J, with 12 bases in between. The CDR3 totals 15 residues.

This clone was seen a handful of times. In the same sample, other DNA sequences code for this CDR3. This chain links TRBV30 with TRBJ2-2; TRBD2 aligns across 7 bases. The germline V gene has CDR1 GTSNPN and CDR2 SVGIG (reference sequence). V shed 3 bases and J 1 base; nucleotides not matched to a gene: 8. The CDR3 contains 16 residues. The CDR3 region is CAWRRGLAVNTGELFF. The DNA for the CDR3 is TGTGCCTGGAGAAGGGGTCTAGCGGTGAACACCGGGGAGCTGTTTTTT.

This clone was observed a few times. The chain joins TRBV10-3 to TRBJ2-1, with 14 bases that match TRBD2. Trimming removed 4 bases from V and 7 bases from J; junction bases left unmatched: 6. The germline V gene encodes CDR1 ENHRY and CDR2 SYGVKD. The CDR3 has 16 residues. CDR3 coding DNA: TGTGCCATCAGTGGGGGACTAGCGGGAGTTCAGAATGAGCAGTTCTTC. This translates into CAISGGLAGVQNEQFF.

This clone was seen a handful of times. The J gene is TRBJ2-5, the V gene TRBV5-4; D is ambiguous. The CDR3 sequence is 11 residues long. The V gene's germline CDR1 is SGHNT and CDR2 YYREEE (reference sequence). With 0 bases removed from V and 3 bases from J, the gap between germline ends came to 0 bases. The CDR3 loop is CASSLEETQYF. CDR3 DNA: TGTGCCAGCAGCTTGGAAGAGACCCAGTACTTC.

This chain connects TRBV7-6 to TRBJ2-3; 8 bases are shared with TRBD2. Unmatched junction bases numbered 13, after V lost 3 bases and J lost 5 bases. The CDR3 covers 17 residues. CDR1 is SGHVS, CDR2 FNYEAQ, per germline. The CDR3 region is CASSFGRAEEVGDTQYF. CDR3 nucleotide sequence: TGTGCCAGCAGCTTCGGGAGGGCCGAGGAAGTTGGAGATACGCAGTATTTT.

This chain uses TRBV18 with TRBJ2-7, with D uncertain. Germline V gene lookup returns CDR1 KGHSH and CDR2 LQKENI. V was shortened by 6 bases and J by 0 bases, with 9 bases between the two germline ends. The CDR3 spans 13 residues. CDR3 DNA: TGTGCCAGCTCTAGGACGGCCTCCTACGAGCAGTACTTC. Translation gives CASSRTASYEQYF.

V and J are TRBV4-2 and TRBJ2-1; D perhaps matches TRBD1 (5 bases). Trimming cost V 1 base and J 9 bases, with 13 bases left between them. Germline V gives CDR1 LGHNA, CDR2 YNFKEQ. The CDR3 covers 14 residues. As DNA, the CDR3 is TGTGCCAGCAGCCAAGTCCAGAGTACAGGTGAGCAGTTCTTC. This encodes CASSQVQSTGEQFF.

The table lists this clone with a few counts. This chain links TRBV10-3 with TRBJ2-3; 9 nucleotides agree with TRBD2. CDR3 length: 15 amino acids. Germline lookup yields CDR1 ENHRY and CDR2 SYGVKD. Trimming took 5 bases from V and 2 from J; bases not matched to a gene: 5. CDR3 region: CAISTGTSLTDTQYF. CDR3 sequence (DNA): TGTGCCATCAGTACAGGGACTAGCCTCACAGATACGCAGTATTTT.

This rearrangement joins TRBV30 to TRBJ1-5; D gene unclear. From germline, CDR1 is GTSNPN and CDR2 SVGIG (reference sequence). The V and J ends lost 0 bases and 6 bases respectively, with 9 bases between them. The CDR3 runs 13 residues. CDR3 region: CAWSVALGQPQHF. Here the CDR3 DNA reads TGTGCCTGGAGTGTGGCCCTCGGTCAGCCCCAGCATTTT.

V usage is TRBV15 and J usage is TRBJ2-5; 8 nucleotides align to TRBD1. The CDR3 sequence is 15 residues long. The germline CDR1 and CDR2 sequences are LNHNV and YYDKDF (reference sequence). Trimming cost V 1 base and J 1 base; bases outside gene matches: 2. The CDR3 DNA sequence: TGTGCCACCAGCAGAGGAGGGACAGGCCAAGAGACCCAGTACTTC. This codes for CATSRGGTGQETQYF. The complete variable domain, with remaining parts taken from reference TRBV15 and TRBJ2-5, reads DAMVIQNPRYQVTQFGKPVTLSCSQTLNHNVMYWYQQKSSQAPKLLFHYYDKDFNNEADTPDNFQSRRPNTSFCFLDIRSPGLGDTAMYLCATSRGGTGQETQYFGPGTRLLVL.

There are a few counts of this clone. Additional DNA sequences in this sample encode the identical CDR3. The V call is TRBV5-1, the J call TRBJ2-5, with D perhaps assigned TRBD1 or TRBD2 (5 bases each). Germline V CDR1 and CDR2: SGHRS, YFSETQ. This CDR3 is built from 14 residues. V was clipped by 4 bases and J by 1 base, with 11 bases between them. The CDR3 coding sequence is TGCGCCAGCAGCCTAGGGACGGTCCAAGAGACCCAGTACTTC. This translates into CASSLGTVQETQYF.

The chain joins TRBV28 to TRBJ2-5; maybe TRBD1 (5 bases). Germline V gene data show CDR1 as MDHEN and CDR2 as SYDVKM. This CDR3 comprises 13 residues. V lost 3 bases, J lost 5 bases, and 10 bases lay in between. CDR3 residues: CASSFAHRETQYF. The CDR3 DNA is TGTGCCAGCAGTTTTGCACACAGGGAGACCCAGTACTTC.

The chain carries TRBV7-2 and TRBJ2-1; 7 nucleotides line up with TRBD2. V was clipped by 5 bases and J by 0 bases; unmatched bases: 7. The germline V gene has CDR1 SGHTA and CDR2 FQGNSA. This CDR3 is built from 16 residues. The CDR3 nucleotides read TGTGCCAGCAGCGCCGTGTGGGACTACTCCTACAATGAGCAGTTCTTC. As protein: CASSAVWDYSYNEQFF.

The rearrangement links TRBV4-3 to TRBJ2-7; TRBD1 agrees at 11 bases. CDR1 and CDR2 from the germline V gene are LGHNA and YSLEER. The trim removed 2 bases at V and 0 bases at J, leaving 3 bases unmatched. This CDR3 region has 16 residues. The CDR3 sequence is CASSQFGTGGSYEQYF. CDR3 coding DNA: TGCGCCAGCAGCCAATTTGGGACAGGGGGCTCCTACGAGCAGTACTTC.

The CDR3 sequence: CASSLGRWDRGPDQYF. The CDR3 coding sequence is TGTGCCAGCAGCTTAGGGCGTTGGGACAGGGGGCCGGATCAGTACTTC. The chain combines TRBV7-8 with TRBJ2-4; 12 positions match TRBD1. The CDR3 contains 16 residues. V was clipped by 1 base and J by 12 bases; unmatched bases: 10. The germline CDR1 and CDR2 sequences are SGHVS and FQNEAQ.

This chain connects TRBV5-6 to TRBJ2-6, with D unresolved. The germline V and J ends were trimmed by 5 bases and 0 bases, with 12 bases remaining between them. Germline lookup yields CDR1 SGHDT and CDR2 YYEEEE. The CDR3 loop spans 16 amino acids. The CDR3 protein is CASRPSLTSGANVLTF. CDR3 DNA sequence: TGTGCCAGCAGACCCAGTCTCACCTCTGGGGCCAACGTCCTGACTTTC.

This clone turned up a few times. V and J are TRBV30 and TRBJ2-3; 7 nucleotides align to TRBD2. CDR1 GTSNPN and CDR2 SVGIG come from the germline V gene (reference sequence). Trimming cost V 2 bases and J 2 bases; bases outside gene matches: 4. This CDR3 is 14 amino acids long. This CDR3 is CAWSRGVTTDTQYF. DNA of the CDR3: TGTGCCTGGAGTCGGGGGGTGACCACAGATACGCAGTATTTT.

The rearrangement joins TRBV4-2 to TRBJ2-7; TRBD1 matches 8 bases. Germline loops: CDR1 LGHNA, CDR2 YNFKEQ. This CDR3 region has 14 residues. The V segment lost 2 bases and the J segment 7 bases; nucleotides outside the gene matches: 7. The CDR3 sequence: CASSQQGARFEQYF. The CDR3 coding sequence is TGTGCCAGCAGCCAACAGGGGGCGCGGTTTGAGCAGTACTTC.